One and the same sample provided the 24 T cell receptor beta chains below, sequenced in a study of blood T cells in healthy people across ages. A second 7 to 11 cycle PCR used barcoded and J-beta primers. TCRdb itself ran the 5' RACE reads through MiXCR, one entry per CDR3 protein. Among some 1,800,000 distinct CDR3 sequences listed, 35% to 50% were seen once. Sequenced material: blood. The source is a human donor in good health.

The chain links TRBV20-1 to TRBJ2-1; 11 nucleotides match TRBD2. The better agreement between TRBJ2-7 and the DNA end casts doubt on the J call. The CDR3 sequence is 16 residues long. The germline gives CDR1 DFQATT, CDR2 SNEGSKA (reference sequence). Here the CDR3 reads CSARGRLAGSTYEQYF. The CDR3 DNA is TGCAGTGCTAGAGGAAGACTAGCGGGGTCTACCTACGAGCAGTACTTC.

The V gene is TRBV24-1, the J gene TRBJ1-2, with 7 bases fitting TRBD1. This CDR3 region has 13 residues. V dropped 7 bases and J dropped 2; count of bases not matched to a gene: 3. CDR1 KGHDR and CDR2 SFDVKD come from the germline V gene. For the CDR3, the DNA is TGTGCCACCAGGATGACAGGGAACTATGGCTACACCTTC. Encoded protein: CATRMTGNYGYTF.

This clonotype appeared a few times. For the CDR3, the DNA is TGCGCCAGCAGCTCCAGCAGGGAGGGCTATGGCTACACCTTC. Translated, it gives CASSSSREGYGYTF. The rearrangement uses TRBV5-1 and TRBJ1-2; maybe TRBD1 (5 bases). CDR3 size: 14 residues. Germline V gene sequence: CDR1 SGHRS, CDR2 YFSETQ. The V end was cut by 3 bases, the J end by 4 bases, with 13 bases between.

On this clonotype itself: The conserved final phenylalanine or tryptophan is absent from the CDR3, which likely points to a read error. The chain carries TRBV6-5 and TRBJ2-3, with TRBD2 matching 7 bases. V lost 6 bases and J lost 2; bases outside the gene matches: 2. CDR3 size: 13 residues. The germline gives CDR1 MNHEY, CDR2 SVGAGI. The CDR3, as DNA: TGTGCCAGCAGGCGGGAGCTCACAGATACGCAGTATTTG. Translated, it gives CASRRELTDTQYL.

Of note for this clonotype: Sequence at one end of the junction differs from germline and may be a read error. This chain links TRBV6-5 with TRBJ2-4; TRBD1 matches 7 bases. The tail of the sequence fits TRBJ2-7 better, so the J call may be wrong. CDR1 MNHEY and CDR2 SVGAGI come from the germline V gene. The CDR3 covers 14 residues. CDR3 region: CASSYSRTGYEQYF. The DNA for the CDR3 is TGTGCCAGCAGCTACTCGAGGACAGGCTACGAGCAGTACTTC.

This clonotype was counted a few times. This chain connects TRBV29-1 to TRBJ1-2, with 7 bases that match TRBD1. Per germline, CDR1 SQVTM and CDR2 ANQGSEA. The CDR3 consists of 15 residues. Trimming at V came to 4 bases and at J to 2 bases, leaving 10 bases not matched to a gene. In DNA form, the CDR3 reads TGCAGCGTTGCGACATTGAGACAGGGCAACTATGGCTACACCTTC. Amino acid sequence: CSVATLRQGNYGYTF.

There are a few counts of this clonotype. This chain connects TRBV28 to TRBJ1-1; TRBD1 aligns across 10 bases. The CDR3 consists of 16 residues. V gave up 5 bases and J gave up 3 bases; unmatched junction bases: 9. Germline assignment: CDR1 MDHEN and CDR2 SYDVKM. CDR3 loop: CASSPRTGTGDTEAFF. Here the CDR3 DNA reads TGTGCCAGCAGTCCGCGCACCGGGACAGGGGACACTGAAGCTTTCTTT.

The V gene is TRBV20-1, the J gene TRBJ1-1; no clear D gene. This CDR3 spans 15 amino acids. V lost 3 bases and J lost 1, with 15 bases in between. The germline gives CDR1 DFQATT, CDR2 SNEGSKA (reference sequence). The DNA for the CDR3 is TGCAGTGCTAGTAGCCCCCTGGAGGGGAACACTGAAGCTTTCTTT. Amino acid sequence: CSASSPLEGNTEAFF.

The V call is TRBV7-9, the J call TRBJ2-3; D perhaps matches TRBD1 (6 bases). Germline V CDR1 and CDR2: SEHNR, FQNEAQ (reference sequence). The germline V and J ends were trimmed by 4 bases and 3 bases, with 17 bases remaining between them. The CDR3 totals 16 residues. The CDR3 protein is CASSSTYRASTDTQYF. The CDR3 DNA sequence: TGTGCCAGCAGCTCGACCTACAGGGCTTCAACAGATACGCAGTATTTT.

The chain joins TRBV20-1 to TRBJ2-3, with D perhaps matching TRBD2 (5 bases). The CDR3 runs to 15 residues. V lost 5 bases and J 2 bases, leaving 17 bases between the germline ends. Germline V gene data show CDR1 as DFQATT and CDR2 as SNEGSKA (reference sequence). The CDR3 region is CSALRDVGVTDTQYF. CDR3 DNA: TGCAGTGCTCTGAGGGATGTTGGCGTCACAGATACGCAGTATTTT.

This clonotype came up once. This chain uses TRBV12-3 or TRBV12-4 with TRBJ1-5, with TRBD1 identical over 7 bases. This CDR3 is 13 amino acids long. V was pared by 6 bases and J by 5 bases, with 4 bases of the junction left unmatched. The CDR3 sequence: CASRATGDQPQHF. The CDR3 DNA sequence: TGTGCCAGCAGGGCCACAGGGGATCAGCCCCAGCATTTT.

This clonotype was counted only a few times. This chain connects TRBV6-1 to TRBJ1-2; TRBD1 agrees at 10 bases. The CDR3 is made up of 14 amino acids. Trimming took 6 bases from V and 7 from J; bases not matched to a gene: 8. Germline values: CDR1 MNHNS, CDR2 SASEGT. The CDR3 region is CASSPPGQGIGYTF. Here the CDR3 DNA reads TGTGCCAGCAGCCCCCCGGGACAGGGGATTGGCTACACCTTC.

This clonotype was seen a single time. The DNA of the CDR3 is TGTGCCAGCAGAATGGACAGGGGGTTTCGGGACACTGAAGCTTTCTTT. Protein: CASRMDRGFRDTEAFF. The chain couples TRBV7-9 to TRBJ1-1; the match to TRBD1 covers 10 bases. CDR3 length: 16 amino acids. Losses at the gene ends were 6 bases for V and 3 bases for J; bases not matched to a gene: 10. Germline values: CDR1 SEHNR, CDR2 FQNEAQ (reference sequence).

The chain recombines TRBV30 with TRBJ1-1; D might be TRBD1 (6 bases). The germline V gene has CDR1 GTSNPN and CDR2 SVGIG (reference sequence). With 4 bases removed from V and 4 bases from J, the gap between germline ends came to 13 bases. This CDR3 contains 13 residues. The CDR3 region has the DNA TGTGCCTGGACCTTTACAGGGTCCACTGAAGCTTTCTTT. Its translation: CAWTFTGSTEAFF.

This chain's CDR3 is CASSRLAGEETDTQYF. DNA for the CDR3: TGTGCCAGCAGCCGACTAGCGGGGGAGGAAACAGATACGCAGTATTTT. This sequence joins TRBV6-2 or TRBV6-3 and TRBJ2-3; 12 bases map to TRBD2. CDR1 is MNHEY and CDR2 is SVGEGT in the germline V gene. J was trimmed by 3 bases and V by 6 bases; bases with no gene match: 7. The CDR3 contains 16 residues.

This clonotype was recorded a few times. The CDR3 DNA follows: TGCGCCAGCAGCTCGCCTGGAGGGACAGGGCGCGGGAATGAGCAGTTCTTC. Its protein is CASSSPGGTGRGNEQFF. The chain employs TRBV5-1 and TRBJ2-1; TRBD1 matches 9 bases. The CDR3 runs 17 residues. Losses at the gene ends were 3 bases for V and 7 bases for J; bases not matched to a gene: 14. CDR1 is SGHRS and CDR2 is YFSETQ in the germline V gene.

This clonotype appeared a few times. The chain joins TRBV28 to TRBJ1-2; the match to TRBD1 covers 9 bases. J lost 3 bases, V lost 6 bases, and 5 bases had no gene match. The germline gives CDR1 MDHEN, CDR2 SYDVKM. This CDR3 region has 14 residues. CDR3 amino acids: CASRATGGDYGYTF. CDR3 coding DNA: TGTGCCAGCAGGGCTACAGGGGGCGACTATGGCTACACCTTC.

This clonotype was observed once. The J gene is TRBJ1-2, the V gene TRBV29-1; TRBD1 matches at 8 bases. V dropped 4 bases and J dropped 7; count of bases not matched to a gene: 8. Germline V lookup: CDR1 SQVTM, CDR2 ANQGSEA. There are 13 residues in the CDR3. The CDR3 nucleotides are TGCAGCGTTGTTAGTCGGACAGGGAGTGGCTACACCTTC. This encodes CSVVSRTGSGYTF.

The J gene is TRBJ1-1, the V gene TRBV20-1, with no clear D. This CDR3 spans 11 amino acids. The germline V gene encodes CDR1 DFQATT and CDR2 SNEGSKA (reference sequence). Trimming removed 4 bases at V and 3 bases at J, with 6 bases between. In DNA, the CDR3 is TGCAGTGCTAACAAAGACACTGAAGCTTTCTTT. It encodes CSANKDTEAFF.

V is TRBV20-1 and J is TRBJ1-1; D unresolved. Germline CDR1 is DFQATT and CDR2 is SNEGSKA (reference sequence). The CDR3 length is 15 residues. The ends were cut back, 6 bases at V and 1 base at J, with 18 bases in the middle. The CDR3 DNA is TGCAGTGCCCTCGACCCAAACCGAGGGAACACTGAAGCTTTCTTT. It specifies CSALDPNRGNTEAFF.

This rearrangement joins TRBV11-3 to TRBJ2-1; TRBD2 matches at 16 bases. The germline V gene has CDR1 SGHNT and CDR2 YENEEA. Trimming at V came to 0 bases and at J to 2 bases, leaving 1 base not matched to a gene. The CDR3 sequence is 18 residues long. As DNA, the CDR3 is TGTGCCAGCAGCTTAGAGGGGACTAGCGGGGGGGCCTACAATGAGCAGTTCTTC. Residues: CASSLEGTSGGAYNEQFF. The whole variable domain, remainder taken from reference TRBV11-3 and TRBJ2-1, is EAGVVQSPRYKIIEKKQPVAFWCNPISGHNTLYWYLQNLGQGPELLIRYENEEAVDDSQLPKDRFSAERLKGVDSTLKIQPAELGDSAVYLCASSLEGTSGGAYNEQFFGPGTRLTVL.

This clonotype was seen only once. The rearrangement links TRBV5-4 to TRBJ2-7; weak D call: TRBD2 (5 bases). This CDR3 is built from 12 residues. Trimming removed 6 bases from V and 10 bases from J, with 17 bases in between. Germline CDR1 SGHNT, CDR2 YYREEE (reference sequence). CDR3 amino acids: CASISLGGAQYF. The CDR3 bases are TGTGCCAGCATCTCACTTGGAGGAGCCCAGTACTTC.

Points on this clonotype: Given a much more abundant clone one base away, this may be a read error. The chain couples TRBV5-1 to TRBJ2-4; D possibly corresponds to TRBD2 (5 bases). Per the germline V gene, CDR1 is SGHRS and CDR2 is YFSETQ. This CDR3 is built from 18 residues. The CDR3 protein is CASSLDPEVTLAKDIQYF. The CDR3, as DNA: TGCGCCAGCAGCTTAGATCCGGAGGTTACCCTAGCCAAAGACATTCAGTACTTC.

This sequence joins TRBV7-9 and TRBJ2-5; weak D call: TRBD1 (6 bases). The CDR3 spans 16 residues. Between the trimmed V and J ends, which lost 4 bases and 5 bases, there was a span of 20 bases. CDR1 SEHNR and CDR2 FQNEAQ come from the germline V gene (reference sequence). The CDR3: CASSSLPVGAGETQYF. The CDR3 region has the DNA TGTGCCAGCAGCTCCCTTCCCGTGGGGGCGGGTGAGACCCAGTACTTC.